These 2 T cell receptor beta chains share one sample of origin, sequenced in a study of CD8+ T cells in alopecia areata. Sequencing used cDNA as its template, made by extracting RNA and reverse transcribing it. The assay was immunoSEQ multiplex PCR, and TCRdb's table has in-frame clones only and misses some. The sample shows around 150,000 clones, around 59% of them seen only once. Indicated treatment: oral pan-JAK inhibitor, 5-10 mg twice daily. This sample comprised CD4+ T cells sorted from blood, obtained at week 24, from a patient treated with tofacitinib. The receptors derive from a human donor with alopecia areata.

The CDR3, as DNA: TGTGCCAGCAAAACGGCGGGGGGAAGCAATCAGCCCCAGCATTTT. Translation: CASKTAGGSNQPQHF. The gene calls are TRBV6-5 and TRBJ1-5; possible D gene TRBD1, 5 bases. CDR3 length: 15 amino acids. Germline CDR1 reads MNHEY; CDR2 reads SVGAGI. The germline V and J ends were trimmed by 7 bases and 1 base, with 14 bases remaining between them.

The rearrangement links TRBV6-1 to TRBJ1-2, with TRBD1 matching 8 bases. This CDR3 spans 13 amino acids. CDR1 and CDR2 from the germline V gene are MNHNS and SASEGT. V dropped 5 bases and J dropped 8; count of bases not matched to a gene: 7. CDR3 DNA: TGTGCCAGCAGTCCGGACAGGGTAGGAGGCTACACCTTC. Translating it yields CASSPDRVGGYTF.